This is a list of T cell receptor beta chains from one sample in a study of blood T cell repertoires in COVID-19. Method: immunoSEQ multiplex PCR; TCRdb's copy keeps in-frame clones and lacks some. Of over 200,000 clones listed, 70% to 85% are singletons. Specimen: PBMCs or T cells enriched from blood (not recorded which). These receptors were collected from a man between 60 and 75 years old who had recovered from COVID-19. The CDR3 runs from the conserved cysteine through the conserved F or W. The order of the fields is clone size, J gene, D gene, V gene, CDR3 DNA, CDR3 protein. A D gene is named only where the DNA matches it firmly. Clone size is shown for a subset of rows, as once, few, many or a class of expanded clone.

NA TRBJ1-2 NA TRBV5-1 TGCGCCAGCAGCTTGGAGCGGGCGTCTGGCTACACCTTC CASSLERASGYTF
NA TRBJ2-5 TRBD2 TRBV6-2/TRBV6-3 TGTGCCAGCAGTTATACTAAGTCGCGGGGGAGCCAAGAGACCCAGTACTTC CASSYTKSRGSQETQYF
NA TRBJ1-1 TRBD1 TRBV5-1 TGCGCCAGCAGCTTGGGGACAGGGGGGATTGGCACTGAAGCTTTCTTT CASSLGTGGIGTEAFF
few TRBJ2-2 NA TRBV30 TGTGCCTCTCAGAGACTCTACGCGAACACCGGGGAGCTGTTTTTT CASQRLYANTGELFF
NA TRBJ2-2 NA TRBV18 TGTGCCAGCTCACCACGCGGCGGGGCACGGAACACCGGGGAGCTGTTTTTT CASSPRGGARNTGELFF
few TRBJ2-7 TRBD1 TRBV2 TGTGCCAGCACCTTGGACAGGGGGCGGGTCGAGCAGTACTTC CASTLDRGRVEQYF
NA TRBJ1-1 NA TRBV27 TGTGCCAGCAGTCCCACGTTGGGGGCGGGTGCTGAAGCTTTCTTT CASSPTLGAGAEAFF
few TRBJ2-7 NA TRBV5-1 TGCGCCAGCAGCTTGGTCGTTGTGACGCGGCCCTTCGAGCAGTACTTC CASSLVVVTRPFEQYF
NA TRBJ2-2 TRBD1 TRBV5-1 TGCGCCAGCACCCTTGACAGGGTGAACACCGGGGAGCTGTTTTTT CASTLDRVNTGELFF
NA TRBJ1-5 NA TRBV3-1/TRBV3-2 TGTGCCAGCAGCCAAGACCCCGGTCGGGGTCAGCCCCAGCATTTT CASSQDPGRGQPQHF
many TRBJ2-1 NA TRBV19 TGTGCCAGTAGTACACTAGAGTCAAATGAGCAGTTCTTC CASSTLESNEQFF
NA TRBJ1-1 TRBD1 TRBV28 TGTGCCAGCAGCTCCCCGACAGGGAGAAACACTGAAGCTTTCTTT CASSSPTGRNTEAFF
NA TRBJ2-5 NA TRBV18 TGTGCCAGCTCACCACAAACAGAAGAGACCCAGTACTTC CASSPQTEETQYF
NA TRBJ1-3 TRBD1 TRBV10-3 TGTGCCATCAGGTCCGACAGGGACTCTGGAAACACCATATATTTT CAIRSDRDSGNTIYF
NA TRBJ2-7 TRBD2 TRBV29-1 TGCAGCGCCGAACTAGCGGGGGGTTACGAGCAGTACTTC CSAELAGGYEQYF
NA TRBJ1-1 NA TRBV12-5 TGTGCTAGTGGTTTAGACGGCAGCAGGGCTTTCTTT CASGLDGSRAFF
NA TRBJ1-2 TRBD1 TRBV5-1 TGCGCCAGCAGCCAATCGTGGACAGGTTTGTCGTTGGATGGCTACACCTTC CASSQSWTGLSLDGYTF
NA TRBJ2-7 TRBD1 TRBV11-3 TGTGCCAGCAGCCGAATACAGGGGTGGTACGAGCAGTACTTC CASSRIQGWYEQYF
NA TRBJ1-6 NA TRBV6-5 TGTGCCAGCAGGGAGGAGGGGCTACGAAATTCACCCCTCCACTTT CASREEGLRNSPLHF
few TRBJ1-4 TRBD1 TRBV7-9 TGTGCCAGCAGCCTCCGACAGGGGAATGAAAAACTGTTTTTT CASSLRQGNEKLFF
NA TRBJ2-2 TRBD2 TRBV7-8 TGTGCCAGCAGCTTAGTACTAGCGGGGGGGAACACCGGGGAGCTGTTTTTT CASSLVLAGGNTGELFF
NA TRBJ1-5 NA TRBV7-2 TGTGCCAGCAGCTTAGGAGGGGGTTACGTTTATCAGCCCCAGCATTTT CASSLGGGYVYQPQHF
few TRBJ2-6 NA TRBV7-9 TGTGCCAGCAGCACGACAGGTGGCTCTGGGGCCAACGTCCTGACTTTC CASSTTGGSGANVLTF
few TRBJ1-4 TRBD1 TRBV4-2 TGTGCCAGCACCGGACCGGAGACAGGGGATGAAAAACTGTTTTTT CASTGPETGDEKLFF
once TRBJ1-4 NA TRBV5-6 TGTGCCAGCAGCTCATTTAATGAAAAACTGTTTTTT CASSSFNEKLFF
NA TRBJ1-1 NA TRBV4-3 TGCGCCAGCAGCCATTCGACAGCAGCGAACACTGAAGCTTTCTTT CASSHSTAANTEAFF
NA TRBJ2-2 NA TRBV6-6 TGTGCCAGCAGATCCACTAGGCCCGGGGAGCTGTTTTTT CASRSTRPGELFF
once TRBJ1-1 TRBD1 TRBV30 TGTGCCTGGAGACAGTATGGGACAGGGTACACTGAAGCTTTCTTT CAWRQYGTGYTEAFF
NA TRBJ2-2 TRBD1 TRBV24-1 TGTGCCACCAGTGACTACAGGGGTACCGGGGAGCTGTTTTTT CATSDYRGTGELFF
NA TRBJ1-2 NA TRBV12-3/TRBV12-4 TGTGCCAGCAGTTTAGGTAGCTATGGCTACACCTTC CASSLGSYGYTF
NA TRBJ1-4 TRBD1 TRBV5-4 TGTGCCAGCAGCCGGACAGGGGGCGATGAAAAACTGTTTTTT CASSRTGGDEKLFF
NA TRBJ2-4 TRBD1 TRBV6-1 TGTGCCAGCAGTGGACAGGGGGCTCCAGCCAAAAACATTCAGTACTTC CASSGQGAPAKNIQYF
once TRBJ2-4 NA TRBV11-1 TGTGCCAGCAGCTTAACCGTCAGTCCCAACATTCAGTACTTC CASSLTVSPNIQYF
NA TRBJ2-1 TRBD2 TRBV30 TGTGCCTGGAGTGCCGCCACTAGCGGGGGGACCAATGAGCAGTTCTTC CAWSAATSGGTNEQFF
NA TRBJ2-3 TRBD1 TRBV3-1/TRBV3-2 TGTGCCAGCAGCCATCTTGGACAGGGTTCAGATACGCAGTATTTT CASSHLGQGSDTQYF
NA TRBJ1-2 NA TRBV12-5 TGTGCTAGTGGTTACCGGGGCTATGGCTACACCTTC CASGYRGYGYTF
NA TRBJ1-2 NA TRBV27 TGTGCCAGCAGTTTCAACCGGGACTCTAGCCTTGGCTACACCTTC CASSFNRDSSLGYTF
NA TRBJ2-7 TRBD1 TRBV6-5 TGTGCCAGCAGTTTAGGCAGGGGGCGCGAGCAGTACTTC CASSLGRGREQYF
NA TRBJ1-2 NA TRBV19 TGTGCCAGCGGGACTAACTATGGCTACACCTTC CASGTNYGYTF
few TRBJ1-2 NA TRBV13 TGTGCCAGCAGCTCCACAGGGATTCACTATGGCTACACCTTC CASSSTGIHYGYTF
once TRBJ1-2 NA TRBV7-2 TGTGCCAGCAGCTTAGAGGGAGCCAACTATGGCTACACCTTC CASSLEGANYGYTF
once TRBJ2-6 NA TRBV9 TGTGCCAGCCTCGGTCGACGGGACTCTGGGGCCAACGTCCTGACTTTC CASLGRRDSGANVLTF